These 8 T cell receptor beta chains came from one sample sequenced in a study of PD-1 blockade in classical Hodgkin lymphoma. Noted time point: cycle 4 day 1 (C4D1), after five to seven weeks of nivolumab. Patients all relapsed after autologous stem cell transplantation, and there was variation in brentuximab vedotin exposure. The repertoire was sequenced with immunoSEQ multiplex PCR; TCRdb's copy has only in-frame clones and lacks some. In the table there are under 25,000 clones, around 70% of which are singletons. Material: peripheral blood mononuclear cells (PBMCs), obtained before the fourth cycle of nivolumab. These receptors all come from a human donor with classical Hodgkin lymphoma.

This chain joins TRBV7-2 and TRBJ2-7; D possibly corresponds to TRBD1 (7 bases). Per germline, CDR1 SGHTA and CDR2 FQGNSA. V was cut by 5 bases and J by 3 bases, with 11 bases left in between. The CDR3 consists of 13 residues. The CDR3 protein is CASSPQGGYEQYF. CDR3 coding DNA: TGTGCCAGCAGCCCTCAGGGGGGCTACGAGCAGTACTTC.

This chain joins TRBV19 and TRBJ1-3, with a tentative D call TRBD1 (6 bases). V lost 5 bases to trimming and J lost 4 bases, with 18 bases between them. This CDR3 is built from 16 residues. Germline V CDR1 and CDR2: LNHDA, SQIVND (reference sequence). The CDR3, as DNA: TGTGCCAGTAGTGACCTATCAGGGGTTGTAGGAAACACCATATATTTT. Its protein product is CASSDLSGVVGNTIYF.

The CDR3 DNA reads as TGTGCCATCAGTGCGACAGGGGGCTTTGGCTACACCTTC. It is translated as CAISATGGFGYTF. This sequence joins TRBV10-3 and TRBJ1-2; 10 bases align to TRBD1. The CDR3 totals 13 residues. Germline V lookup: CDR1 ENHRY, CDR2 SYGVKD. V gave up 4 bases and J gave up 7 bases; unmatched junction bases: 3.

The chain is built from TRBV28 and TRBJ1-5; tentative D call: TRBD1 (6 bases). Germline values: CDR1 MDHEN, CDR2 SYDVKM. The V end lost 6 bases, the J end lost 2 bases, and 14 bases lay between the germline ends. This CDR3 contains 15 residues. CDR3 coding DNA: TGTGCCAGCAGGAATAGAGGGGGGGGCAATCAGCCCCAGCATTTT. It encodes CASRNRGGGNQPQHF.

Worth noting for this clone: At one end the junction does not follow the germline gene, possibly because of a read error. The rearrangement joins TRBV2 to TRBJ2-5; 9 bases match TRBD2. This CDR3 contains 15 residues. In germline, CDR1 is SNHLY, CDR2 FYNNEI. CDR3 DNA: TGTGCCAGCAGTGAAATTGGGGTAGCGGGGGCTCCTGGGCACTTC. This codes for CASSEIGVAGAPGHF.

The V and J genes are TRBV18 and TRBJ2-1, with 12 nucleotides matching TRBD2. Germline V CDR1 and CDR2: KGHSH, LQKENI. V trimming: 4 bases; J trimming: 8 bases; junction bases outside the gene matches: 9. The CDR3 contains 16 residues. The CDR3 reads CASSLSSGRAIHEQFF. The CDR3 DNA is TGTGCCAGCTCACTGTCTAGCGGGAGGGCTATCCATGAGCAGTTCTTC.

The gene calls are TRBV7-9 and TRBJ2-7; no clear D gene. Germline CDR1 SEHNR, CDR2 FQNEAQ (reference sequence). V was clipped by 4 bases and J by 1 base, with 11 bases between them. The CDR3 is 14 residues long. This CDR3 reads CASSSGLGSYEQYF. Here the CDR3 DNA reads TGTGCCAGCAGCTCGGGCCTCGGATCCTACGAGCAGTACTTC.

The gene calls are TRBV7-2 and TRBJ1-5; unclear D gene. Per the germline V gene, CDR1 is SGHTA and CDR2 is FQGNSA. The CDR3 is 12 amino acids. V lost 1 base and J lost 9, with 7 bases in between. The CDR3 coding sequence is TGTGCCAGCAGCTTAGGACAATCGCCCCAGCATTTT. As protein: CASSLGQSPQHF.